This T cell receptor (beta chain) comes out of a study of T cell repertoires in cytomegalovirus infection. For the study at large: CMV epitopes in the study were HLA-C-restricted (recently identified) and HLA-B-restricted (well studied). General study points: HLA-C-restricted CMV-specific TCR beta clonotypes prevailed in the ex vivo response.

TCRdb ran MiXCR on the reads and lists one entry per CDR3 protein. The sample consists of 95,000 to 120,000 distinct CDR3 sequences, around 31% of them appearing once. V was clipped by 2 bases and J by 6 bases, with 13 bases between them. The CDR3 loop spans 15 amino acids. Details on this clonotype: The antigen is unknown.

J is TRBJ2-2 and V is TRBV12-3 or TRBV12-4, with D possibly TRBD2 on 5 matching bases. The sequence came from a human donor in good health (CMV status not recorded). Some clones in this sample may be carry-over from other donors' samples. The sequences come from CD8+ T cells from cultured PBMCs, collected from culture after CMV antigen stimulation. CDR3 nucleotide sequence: TGTGCCAGCAGTTTATTCGAGGGATCGGCCGGGGAGCTGTTTTTT. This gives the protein CASSLFEGSAGELFF.